This T cell receptor beta chain was identified in a study of cytomegalovirus exposure and HLA in healthy donors (dated by TCRdb to the late 2010s). At the level of the whole study: In an earlier analysis of under 600 of the donors, approximately 300 Gb of sequence data and 90 million to 120 million unique TCR beta sequences from 150 million to 200 million T cells were reported. Around 330 gigabases of sequencing data and roughly 80 million unique TCR sequences made up an early release that covered approximately 620 HLA-typed donors. Of the 300 to 500 genotyped donors, over 80% were placed in the genetic ancestry cluster associated with self-reported Caucasian donors. The study was designed to test whether signatures of past pathogen exposure could be identified by cataloging public T cell receptors. The study profiled the T cell repertoires of under 850 subjects by immunosequencing and related them to cytomegalovirus serostatus. In addition to the first cohort of 500 to 850 subjects, a separate validation cohort of about 120 different subjects was used. To predict cytomegalovirus infection status, the study combined high-throughput TCR immunosequencing, statistical association of individual TCRs with disease status, and machine learning. To study patterns of TCR occurrence, a later analysis re-analyzed previously published TCR beta repertoires from around 700 donors and added high-resolution HLA genotyping. In the later analysis, no new phenotypic data were used to find candidate immune exposures; instead, reliance was placed on TCR beta sequences and their occurrence across donors. An earlier analysis of approximately 580 of the donors used high-throughput TCR beta sequencing to judge whether each TCR beta V gene segment behaved as functional or pseudogenic. Donor age, sex, ethnicity and CMV serostatus were compiled alongside the repertoire data. A later genetic analysis used genome-wide SNP genotypes for about 55% of the 666 donors, treating that subset as a discovery cohort. Every discovery cohort repertoire had been produced on one sequencing platform. Class I and class II HLA loci were covered by the typing at four-digit resolution. Typing coverage varied by locus: about 629-640 donors for A, B, C, DRB1 and DQB1; under 550 for DQA1; nearly 610 for DPA1; 450 to 480 for DPB1. Several DR-DQ haplotypes were treated as single units for association and clustering because of strong linkage in the cohort. On average, about 240,000 unique TCR beta nucleotide sequences were sequenced per donor among more than 350 genotyped donors of the cohort, with roughly 18% of those sequences being non-productive.

Broad study findings and their caveats: It was suggested by the authors that the approach could potentially be generalized to other disease states and immunological phenotypes. Several of the top co-occurrence clusters appeared to be linked to parvovirus B19, influenza, CMV and Epstein-Barr virus, according to a later analysis. In this cohort, only TCR beta chains were sequenced, and detectable features were limited by the absence of alpha or paired-chain data. An association between a missense DCLRE1C variant and V-gene and J-gene trimming of TCR beta chains was found in a later genetic analysis and replicated in an independent cohort. Because counts were too low, more than 15 rarely observed V segments, including chromosome 9 orphons, were excluded from the earlier analysis of 587 of the donors. In the study, approximately 160 TCR beta chains were listed as associated with cytomegalovirus. A cluster of highly shared sequence variants was judged likely to be a technical artifact of the sequencing pipeline. Because some donors lacked HLA typing at each locus, the association tests relied only on the typed subset. The only immune exposure information available for the cohort was CMV serostatus. A later analysis found that TCR association rates varied across HLA loci, with DRB1 alleles showing the most associated TCRs and HLA-C alleles the fewest. Most TCR sequences were seen in very few donors, while some public TCRs were found in many individuals. The classifier was reported to diagnose cytomegalovirus status with high specificity and sensitivity in both the original cohort and the validation cohort. In a later analysis, around 17,000 TCR beta sequences were associated with specific HLA alleles at a false discovery rate of 0.05. Correlated functional status among segregating V segments might be attributable to linkage disequilibrium, but an unknown experimental factor could not be ruled out. Most CMV-associated TCR beta chains appeared to be HLA-restricted in a later analysis, and the HLA associations seemed to be driven largely by CMV exposure. In a later analysis, HLA-associated TCR beta chains showed more clonal expansion and lower generation probabilities than non-associated chains that were equally common. Some IMGT-functional V segments, including TRBV6-2 and TRBV6-3, could not be distinguished by the 87-base-pair reads and were therefore excluded. In an earlier analysis of 587 of the donors, most TCR beta V segments were observed in productive rearrangements about 90% or about 30% of the time, broadly matching IMGT annotations. When HLA alleles, especially DR and DQ, strongly co-occurred, attributing TCR associations to individual alleles was difficult. A few of the identified cytomegalovirus-associated TCR beta chains were confirmed in vitro to be specific for cytomegalovirus antigens. Presence/absence analyses assumed roughly uniform sequencing depth across donors, an assumption that may not hold. In a later genetic analysis, fewer N-insertions in productive TCRs were reported among donors in an Asian-associated ancestry cluster than the approximately 670-donor mean. A further reported finding was that TCR beta sequences accurately predicted the HLA-A and HLA-B alleles for most subjects in the first cohort.

Libraries were made using the immunoSEQ multiplex PCR assay. A mixture of 60 forward primers for TCR Vbeta segments and 13 reverse primers for TCR Jbeta segments was used in the multiplex PCR. The CDR3 region of rearranged TCR beta genes was amplified from genomic DNA with a multiplex PCR assay. On the Illumina HiSeq System, the amplified TCR beta libraries were sequenced as 87-base-pair reads. The paper's processing steps were these. Across the 500 to 750 repertoires, a later analysis counted tens of millions of unique TCR beta chains, around 11 million of which were shared by at least two donors. To remove PCR and sequencing errors, raw reads were error-corrected and collapsed into unique sequences using a nearest-neighbor algorithm that merged closely related sequences. V, D and J gene segments were assigned by aligning CDR3 sequences to IMGT reference sequences. For a sequence to be retained, a match of at least six nucleotides to both a V gene segment and a J gene segment was required. A rearrangement counted as productive if the CDR3 had no stop codons and remained in frame with V and J, and every other rearrangement counted as non-productive. CDR3 was defined according to IMGT convention as the region running from the second conserved V-encoded cysteine to the conserved J-encoded phenylalanine. In an earlier analysis of around 570 of the donors, sequences lacking an unambiguous match to a single V gene segment were excluded. An earlier analysis of 550 to 650 of the donors classified V segments as functional when productive rearrangements were above 56.7% and as segregating when the standard deviation between donors was above 5%. A statistical classification framework was developed to diagnose cytomegalovirus status using the catalog of TCR beta chain sequences. In a later analysis, V and J genes were assigned by comparing TCR nucleotide sequences against IMGT/GENE-DB human TR gene sequences. Using the TCRdist pipeline, a later analysis assigned CDR3 sequences along with most-parsimonious VDJ recombination scenarios. In a later analysis, each TCR beta chain was defined by its CDR3 amino acid sequence together with its V-gene family, and reads without a unique V-gene family were excluded. To address suspected cross-contamination and a sequencing artifact, a later analysis removed approximately 590 highly shared, low-generation-probability nucleotide sequences. In a later analysis, a clonal expansion index was calculated for each public chain from normalized within-repertoire ranks of inferred template counts. In a later analysis, generation probabilities were computed with a VDJ recombination model fitted to out-of-frame rearrangements, and the resulting probabilities were checked against IGoR. In a later analysis, hypergeometric tests were used to score TCR-TCR, TCR-HLA and TCR-CMV co-occurrence, with a repertoire-size bias correction applied to TCR pairs. In a later analysis, false discovery rates were estimated by permuting HLA or CMV assignments 20 times. A later analysis grouped co-occurring TCRs with DBSCAN, adding TCRdist sequence similarity when clustering within HLA-allele-positive subsets. Repertoires with fewer than 30,000 or more than 120,000 public chains were left out of co-occurrence clustering, as were five repertoires with anomalous nucleotide sharing. This is the immuneACCESS table as TCRdb keeps it, with only in-frame sequences that have V and J called. A part of the clones is gone; compared with another copy, unresolved V genes explain less than half, and the rest is unexplained. The DNA gave D and trimming, while V, J and clone size come from that table. This sample holds more than 80,000 clones; under 65% were observed only once. The ten most abundant clones make up about 3.5% of the sample.

The cohort consisted of 670 or so healthy bone marrow donors. Cohort members were all nominally healthy when sampled, although unrecorded immune exposures were likely present. The donor tested CMV seronegative, placing the donor among the approximately 360 seronegative members of the cohort. Every donor gave a peripheral blood sample, and the peripheral blood mononuclear cells from that sample were used for TCR beta sequencing. Genomic DNA was extracted from the blood cell samples with the Qiagen DNeasy Blood Extraction Kit. Measured from the cysteine to the phenylalanine, the CDR3 is 15 residues long. Only the CDR3 DNA stays, 45 bases, in frame from base 1. The germline V gene (reference sequence) yields LNHDA for CDR1 and SQIVND for CDR2. Germline trimming amounts to 8 bases on V and 4 bases on J, with 11 as the count of junction bases outside the gene matches. Regarding this clone: No antigen is known for it. It has no much larger one-base neighbor in the sample; base qualities were not kept.

The sequenced material came from PBMCs. In this chain, TRBV19 is recombined with TRBJ1-5, and 7 bases in between align with TRBD1. The sequence was collected from a man aged 55 to 69 in good health and CMV-seronegative. The CDR3 corresponds to CASQTGAGGNQPQHF. The DNA sequence is TGTGCCAGTCAGACTGGGGCAGGGGGGAATCAGCCCCAGCATTTT.